These T cell receptor beta chains were read from a single sample in a study of response to subunit inactivated influenza vaccine. A single record per CDR3 protein comes from TCRdb applying MiXCR to the RT-PCR reads. The data contain a few hundred thousand distinct CDR3 sequences, around 13% of them singletons. Sample: PBMCs from blood, taken roughly 12 days after vaccination. The source of these receptors is a man aged 50-60 years who received an inactivated influenza vaccine. Each CDR3 is given with its conserved first and last residue. Clone sizes are given selectively: once, few, many, or a class where the clone is expanded.

>TRBV5-1|many|TRBJ2-5
CASSLEGSANQYF
>TRBV25-1|-|TRBJ2-2
CASSESGTGSTGELFF
>TRBV7-8|few|TRBJ2-5
CASSPQQGQKTQYF
>TRBV4-2|-|TRBJ1-5
CASSIDRAGRPQHF
>TRBV7-2|few|TRBJ2-7
CASSWIGSSYEQYF
>TRBV7-6|-|TRBJ1-6
CASSDRDSYNSPLHF
>TRBV18|-|TRBJ2-5
CASSPGIGGTETQYF
>TRBV29-1|-|TRBJ2-3
CSAVLLGGTQYF
>TRBV21-1|-|TRBJ2-5
CASSMGGLHQETQYF
>TRBV29-1|many|TRBJ2-5
CSVARQIQETQYF
>TRBV9|few|TRBJ2-5
CASSVEDTQETQYF
>TRBV29-1|many|TRBJ1-2
CSVDLQGNYGYTF
>TRBV18|few|TRBJ1-4
CASSPLDGEKLFF
>TRBV27|-|TRBJ1-2
CASSSWDRGGYTF
>TRBV25-1|many|TRBJ2-7
CASSPGQGLTYEQYF
>TRBV11-2|few|TRBJ2-3
CASGTSGQDTQYF
>TRBV4-3|few|TRBJ2-1
CASSQGSSSYNEQFF
>TRBV10-3|many|TRBJ2-5
CAISDVDRGLRETQYF
>TRBV30|many|TRBJ1-1
CASQRWTQGGLNTEAFF
>TRBV5-1|-|TRBJ2-5
CASSFSASPVETQYF
>TRBV6-5|few|TRBJ2-1
CASSYSLRGDEQFF
>TRBV7-2|-|TRBJ2-3
CASSLAHEDTQYF
>TRBV12-3/TRBV12-4|-|TRBJ1-6
CASSFGRSGGSPLHF
>TRBV6-2/TRBV6-3|many|TRBJ1-2
CASSYMGALGKPPAYGYTF
>TRBV25-1|-|TRBJ2-1
CASSVSGGAHNEQFF
>TRBV14|once|TRBJ2-3
CATLKWEEREYVTDTQYF
>TRBV12-3/TRBV12-4|many|TRBJ2-1
CASSLGGRSYEQFF